The next 19 T cell receptor beta chains were all read from a single sample in a study of T-cell reconstitution after alpha-beta-depleted transplantation in children. TCRbeta library construction was performed incorporating unique molecular identifiers. TCRdb used MiXCR to reprocess the PCR reads, holding one entry per CDR3 protein. The sample shows 28,000 or so distinct CDR3 sequences, around 17% of them seen only once. The source was PBMCs, mostly from graft donor cells, collected 60 days after TCRalphabeta/CD19-depleted stem cell transplant. The receptor set was obtained from a male patient under 10 years old who had a stem cell transplant for acute lymphoblastic leukemia, so the T cells may come from the graft donor.

The V and J genes are TRBV4-2 and TRBJ2-1, with 10 nucleotides matching TRBD2. Unmatched junction bases numbered 6, after V lost 0 bases and J lost 4 bases. Germline values: CDR1 LGHNA, CDR2 YNFKEQ. This CDR3 spans 17 amino acids. DNA of the CDR3: TGTGCCAGCAGCCAAGAGGATGGACTAGCGGATTACAATGAGCAGTTCTTC. Translated: CASSQEDGLADYNEQFF.

The chain recombines TRBV12-3 or TRBV12-4 with TRBJ2-7; 8 bases agree with TRBD1. The CDR3 has 13 residues. V shed 3 bases and J 7 bases; nucleotides not matched to a gene: 5. The CDR3 nucleotides are TGTGCCAGCAGTTTTAGGGGACAGGCAGAGCAGTACTTC. This sequence encodes CASSFRGQAEQYF.

The chain is built from TRBV7-9 and TRBJ1-1; no clear D. V lost 3 bases and J 4 bases, leaving 15 bases between the germline ends. The CDR3 totals 15 residues. Germline V gene lookup returns CDR1 SEHNR and CDR2 FQNEAQ (reference sequence). The chain's CDR3 is CASSFLTTEATEAFF. The CDR3 nucleotides are TGTGCCAGCAGCTTTCTAACAACCGAGGCCACTGAAGCTTTCTTT.

Points on this clonotype: The junction differs from germline at one of its ends, possibly a read error. The rearrangement uses TRBV7-7 and TRBJ1-4, with 10 bases matching TRBD1. Germline loops: CDR1 SSHAT, CDR2 FNYEAQ (reference sequence). The CDR3 sequence is 16 residues long. CDR3 loop: CASSSGQGRGGEKLFF. In DNA, the CDR3 is TGTGCTAGCAGCTCGGGACAGGGGAGAGGTGGTGAAAAACTGTTTTTT.

This clonotype was seen ten or more times. The CDR3 region is CSARDSKGGNQPQHF. Here the CDR3 DNA reads TGCAGTGCTAGAGATTCGAAAGGGGGCAATCAGCCCCAGCATTTT. The V call is TRBV20-1, the J call TRBJ1-5, with D possibly TRBD1 on 5 matching bases. Per germline, CDR1 DFQATT and CDR2 SNEGSKA (reference sequence). The germline V and J ends were trimmed by 0 bases and 2 bases, with 11 bases remaining between them. The CDR3 has 15 amino acids.

This clonotype turned up a few times. The chain carries TRBV3-1 and TRBJ1-1; 12 nucleotides agree with TRBD1. Germline lookup yields CDR1 LGHDT and CDR2 YNNKEL (reference sequence). The CDR3 totals 16 residues. V shed 4 bases and J 5 bases; nucleotides not matched to a gene: 8. The CDR3: CASSLTGGQGATEAFF. The CDR3 DNA reads as TGTGCCAGCAGCCTAACAGGGGGACAGGGGGCTACTGAAGCTTTCTTT.

This clonotype showed up just a few times. The chain links TRBV4-3 to TRBJ1-4; D remains unclear. The CDR3 covers 16 residues. Germline V gene lookup returns CDR1 LGHNA and CDR2 YSLEER. Trimming shortened V by 1 base and J by 2 bases, and 11 bases separated the two germline ends. CDR3 sequence: CASSQGSRVTNEKLFF. CDR3 nucleotide sequence: TGCGCCAGCAGCCAAGGTTCGAGGGTTACTAATGAAAAACTGTTTTTT.

The table lists this clonotype with many counts. The chain recombines TRBV7-2 with TRBJ2-3; D remains unclear. This CDR3 spans 15 amino acids. Trimming shortened V by 5 bases and J by 0 bases, and 12 bases separated the two germline ends. Germline V gene data show CDR1 as SGHTA and CDR2 as FQGNSA. The chain's CDR3 is CASSPSQVSTDTQYF. The CDR3 DNA sequence: TGTGCCAGCAGCCCCTCCCAAGTTAGCACAGATACGCAGTATTTT.

The rearrangement uses TRBV14 and TRBJ2-5; 8 positions match TRBD1. The CDR3 is made up of 17 amino acids. CDR1 and CDR2 from the germline V gene are SGHDN and FVKESK. The V and J ends lost 4 bases and 2 bases, in that order; junction bases with no gene match: 12. CDR3: CASSRIRGPSGQETQYF. CDR3 bases: TGTGCCAGCAGCCGTATCAGGGGGCCCTCGGGGCAAGAGACCCAGTACTTC.

This clonotype was observed a few times. J is TRBJ2-1 and V is TRBV6-2 or TRBV6-3; 10 nucleotides agree with TRBD2. Trimming cost V 5 bases and J 5 bases; bases outside gene matches: 6. Germline-derived CDR1 and CDR2 are MNHEY and SVGEGT. The CDR3 spans 15 residues. CDR3 in amino acids: CASSGVAGGHNEQFF. The CDR3 coding sequence is TGTGCCAGCAGTGGAGTAGCGGGGGGCCACAATGAGCAGTTCTTC.

This clonotype has a count of ten or more. This chain joins TRBV7-2 and TRBJ2-7; TRBD1 or TRBD2 may be the D gene (5 bases each). CDR1 and CDR2 from the germline V gene are SGHTA and FQGNSA. V was cut by 5 bases and J by 0 bases, with 8 bases left in between. This CDR3 region has 13 residues. The CDR3: CASSRDPSYEQYF. As DNA, the CDR3 is TGTGCCAGCAGCAGGGACCCCTCCTACGAGCAGTACTTC.

This clonotype showed up many times. The rearrangement links TRBV11-1 to TRBJ2-2, with D possibly being TRBD1 or TRBD2 (5 bases each). Per germline, CDR1 SGHAT and CDR2 FQDESV (reference sequence). The CDR3 consists of 14 residues. The germline V and J ends were trimmed by 5 bases and 3 bases, with 10 bases remaining between them. CDR3 sequence reads: CASSRDGYTGELFF. In DNA, the CDR3 is TGTGCCAGCAGCCGGGACGGTTACACCGGGGAGCTGTTTTTT.

V is TRBV20-1 and J is TRBJ2-7, with no clear D. Trimming left V 6 bases short and J 0 bases short, with 18 bases between. The germline V gene has CDR1 DFQATT and CDR2 SNEGSKA (reference sequence). CDR3 length: 15 amino acids. CDR3: CSATASGSSSYEQYF. Written as DNA, the CDR3 is TGCAGTGCCACCGCGTCCGGGTCGAGCTCCTACGAGCAGTACTTC.

The table lists this clonotype with a few counts. J is TRBJ2-7 and V is TRBV6-5; TRBD1 agrees at 9 bases. V was clipped by 8 bases and J by 4 bases; unmatched bases: 3. Germline-derived CDR1 and CDR2 are MNHEY and SVGAGI. The CDR3 runs 12 residues. In DNA, the CDR3 is TGTGCCAGCCGGGACAGGGTTTACGAGCAGTACTTC. Protein: CASRDRVYEQYF.

The J gene is TRBJ2-1, the V gene TRBV4-2, with TRBD2 identical over 16 bases. The CDR3 runs to 20 residues. J gave up 1 base and V 5 bases, and 11 bases lay outside the gene matches. CDR1 LGHNA and CDR2 YNFKEQ come from the germline V gene. The CDR3 loop reads CASSVLPGTSGGGSYNEQFF. The CDR3 nucleotides are TGTGCCAGCAGCGTACTTCCCGGGACTAGCGGGGGGGGGTCCTACAATGAGCAGTTCTTC.

The V and J genes are TRBV11-2 and TRBJ2-5, with a weak D call TRBD1 (6 bases). Germline assignment: CDR1 SGHAT and CDR2 FQNNGV. There are 15 residues in the CDR3. Deletions cut 5 bases from V and 5 bases from J, with 18 bases between. CDR3 sequence: CASSLGTPEEETQYF. For the CDR3, the DNA is TGTGCCAGCAGCCTCGGGACACCCGAAGAGGAGACCCAGTACTTC.

This chain joins TRBV10-1 and TRBJ2-3; 16 bases are a match to TRBD2. The CDR3 loop spans 17 amino acids. Germline CDR1 is WNHNN and CDR2 is SYGVQD (reference sequence). V lost 6 bases to trimming and J lost 4 bases; unmatched junction nucleotides: 7. The DNA of the CDR3 is TGCGCCAGCAGCTCCGGGACTAGCGGGGGGGCTGCAGATACGCAGTATTTT. As protein: CASSSGTSGGAADTQYF.

The chain uses TRBV12-3 or TRBV12-4 and TRBJ1-3, with 9 nucleotides matching TRBD1. V was pared by 5 bases and J by 4 bases, with 6 bases of the junction left unmatched. CDR3 length: 15 amino acids. Written as DNA, the CDR3 is TGTGCCAGCAGTCTCACAGGGGGCTCAGGAAACACCATATATTTT. Protein product: CASSLTGGSGNTIYF.

The gene calls are TRBV12-3 or TRBV12-4 and TRBJ1-1; D call uncertain. Deletions cut 3 bases from V and 2 bases from J, with 13 bases between. The CDR3 is 15 amino acids. The chain's CDR3 is CASSFGVGRNTEAFF. CDR3 in DNA: TGTGCCAGCAGTTTTGGAGTGGGGAGAAACACTGAAGCTTTCTTT.